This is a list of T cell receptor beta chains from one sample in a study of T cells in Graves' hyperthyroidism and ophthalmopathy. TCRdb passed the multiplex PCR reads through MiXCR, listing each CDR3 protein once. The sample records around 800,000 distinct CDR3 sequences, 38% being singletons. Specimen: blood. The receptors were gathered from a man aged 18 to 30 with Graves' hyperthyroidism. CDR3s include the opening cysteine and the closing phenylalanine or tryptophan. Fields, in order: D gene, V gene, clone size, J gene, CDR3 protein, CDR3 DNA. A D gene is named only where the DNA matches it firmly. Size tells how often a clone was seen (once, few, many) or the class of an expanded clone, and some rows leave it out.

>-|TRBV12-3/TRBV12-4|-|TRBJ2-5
CASSGDTRGTQYF
TGTGCCAGCAGTGGCGACACCCGGGGGACCCAGTACTTC
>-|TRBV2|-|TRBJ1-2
CASQRGAGLRGYTF
TGTGCCAGCCAGCGGGGAGCAGGACTCCGCGGCTACACCTTC
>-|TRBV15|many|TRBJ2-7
CATSIGSSYEQYF
TGTGCCACCAGCATTGGCAGTTCCTACGAGCAGTACTTC
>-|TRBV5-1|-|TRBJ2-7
CASSNRQETAYEQYF
TGCGCCAGCAGCAACCGACAGGAGACCGCCTACGAGCAGTACTTC
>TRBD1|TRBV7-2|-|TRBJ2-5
CASSPGQGTQYF
TGTGCCAGCAGCCCCGGACAGGGGACCCAGTACTTC
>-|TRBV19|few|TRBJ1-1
CASSITGYGNTEAFF
TGTGCCAGTAGTATTACGGGGTATGGGAACACTGAAGCTTTCTTT
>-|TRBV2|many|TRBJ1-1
CASSEEGTLNTEAFF
TGTGCCAGCAGTGAAGAGGGCACCTTGAACACTGAAGCTTTCTTT
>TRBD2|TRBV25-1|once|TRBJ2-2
CASNPSGRAAGELFF
TGTGCCAGCAACCCTAGCGGGAGGGCCGCCGGGGAGCTGTTTTTT
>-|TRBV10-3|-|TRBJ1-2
CAIRQGSGNTF
TGTGCCATCAGGCAGGGGTCTGGAAACACCTTC
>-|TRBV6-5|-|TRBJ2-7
CASSPQKHYEQYF
TGTGCCAGCAGCCCACAGAAACACTACGAGCAGTACTTC
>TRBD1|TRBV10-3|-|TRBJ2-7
CAISLEGTVPYEQYF
TGTGCCATCAGTCTTGAGGGGACAGTCCCCTACGAGCAGTACTTC
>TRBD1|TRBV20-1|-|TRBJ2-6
CSAGMTGGSGANVLTF
TGCAGTGCAGGCATGACAGGGGGCTCTGGGGCCAACGTCCTGACTTTC
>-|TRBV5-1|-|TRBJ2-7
CASSPRRQTLLEQYF
TGCGCCAGCAGCCCTCGAAGACAGACCCTATTAGAGCAGTACTTC
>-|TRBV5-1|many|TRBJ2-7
CASSGQDEQYF
TGCGCCAGCAGCGGACAAGACGAGCAGTACTTC
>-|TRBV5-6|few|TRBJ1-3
CASSTSRSGNTIYF
TGTGCCAGCAGCACGTCACGCTCTGGAAACACCATATATTTT
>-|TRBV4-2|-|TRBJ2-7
CASSQDQGRLAEQYF
TGTGCCAGCAGCCAAGATCAAGGACGCCTGGCGGAGCAGTACTTC
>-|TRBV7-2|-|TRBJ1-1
CASSQTSSTEAFF
TGTGCCAGCAGCCAGACTTCCAGCACTGAAGCTTTCTTT
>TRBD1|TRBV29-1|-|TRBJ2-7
CSVESRDRAYEQYF
TGCAGCGTTGAAAGCCGGGACAGGGCCTACGAGCAGTACTTC
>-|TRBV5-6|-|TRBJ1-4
CASSLDPSPNEKLFF
TGTGCCAGCAGCTTGGACCCGTCGCCTAATGAAAAACTGTTTTTT
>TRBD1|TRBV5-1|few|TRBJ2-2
CASSLTPGQVTGELFF
TGCGCCAGCAGCTTGACTCCGGGACAGGTCACCGGGGAGCTGTTTTTT
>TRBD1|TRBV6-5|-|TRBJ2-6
CASSYTDRAGANVLTF
TGTGCCAGCAGTTACACTGACAGGGCTGGGGCCAACGTCCTGACTTTC
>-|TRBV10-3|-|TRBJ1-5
CAISEGAGPSNQPQHF
TGTGCCATCAGTGAAGGGGCCGGTCCTAGCAATCAGCCCCAGCATTTT
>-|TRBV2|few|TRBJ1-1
CASSEALGRVNTEAFF
TGTGCCAGCAGTGAAGCGCTGGGCAGGGTGAACACTGAAGCTTTCTTT
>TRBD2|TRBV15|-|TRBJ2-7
CAPQVGGSYEQYF
TGTGCTCCGCAAGTGGGGGGGTCGTACGAGCAGTACTTC
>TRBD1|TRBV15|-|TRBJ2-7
CATSAHRGESSYEQYF
TGTGCCACCAGCGCCCACAGGGGAGAGAGCTCCTACGAGCAGTACTTC
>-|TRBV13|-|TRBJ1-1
CASTRMVGGNTEAFF
TGTGCCAGCACCAGAATGGTTGGAGGGAACACTGAAGCTTTCTTT
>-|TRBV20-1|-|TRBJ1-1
CSARGLRVEAFF
TGCAGTGCTAGAGGCCTAAGGGTTGAAGCTTTCTTT
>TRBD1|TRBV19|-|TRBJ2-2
CASSMKIGGDRTGELFF
TGTGCCAGTAGTATGAAAATAGGGGGCGATAGGACCGGGGAGCTGTTTTTT
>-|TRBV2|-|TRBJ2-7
CASSYTGPEQYF
TGTGCCAGCAGTTATACAGGGCCCGAGCAGTACTTC
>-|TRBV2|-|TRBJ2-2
CASSEGQGNTGELFF
TGTGCCAGCAGTGAAGGCCAGGGGAACACCGGGGAGCTGTTTTTT
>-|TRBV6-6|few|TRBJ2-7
CASSLDSLNEQYF
TGTGCCAGCAGCCTCGACAGTCTTAACGAGCAGTACTTC
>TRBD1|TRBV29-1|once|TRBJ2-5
CSVAWTGEETQYF
TGCAGCGTCGCATGGACAGGGGAAGAGACCCAGTACTTC
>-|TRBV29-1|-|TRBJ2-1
CSVESQTIEQFF
TGCAGCGTTGAATCCCAGACAATTGAGCAGTTCTTC
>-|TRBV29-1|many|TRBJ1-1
CSVEWGRVTEAFF
TGCAGCGTTGAGTGGGGGAGGGTGACTGAAGCTTTCTTT
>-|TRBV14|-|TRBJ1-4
CASSQAGGTTEKLFF
TGTGCCAGCAGCCAAGCGGGAGGGACCACTGAAAAACTGTTTTTT
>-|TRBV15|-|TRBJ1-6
CATSRRRDSPLHF
TGTGCCACCAGCAGGAGGAGGGACTCACCCCTCCACTTT
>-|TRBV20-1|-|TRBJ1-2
CSAASGEDYGYTF
TGCAGTGCTGCCTCAGGGGAGGACTATGGCTACACCTTC
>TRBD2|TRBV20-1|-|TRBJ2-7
CSAGGGGSISYEQYF
TGCAGTGCGGGGGGGGGAGGATCTATCTCCTACGAGCAGTACTTC